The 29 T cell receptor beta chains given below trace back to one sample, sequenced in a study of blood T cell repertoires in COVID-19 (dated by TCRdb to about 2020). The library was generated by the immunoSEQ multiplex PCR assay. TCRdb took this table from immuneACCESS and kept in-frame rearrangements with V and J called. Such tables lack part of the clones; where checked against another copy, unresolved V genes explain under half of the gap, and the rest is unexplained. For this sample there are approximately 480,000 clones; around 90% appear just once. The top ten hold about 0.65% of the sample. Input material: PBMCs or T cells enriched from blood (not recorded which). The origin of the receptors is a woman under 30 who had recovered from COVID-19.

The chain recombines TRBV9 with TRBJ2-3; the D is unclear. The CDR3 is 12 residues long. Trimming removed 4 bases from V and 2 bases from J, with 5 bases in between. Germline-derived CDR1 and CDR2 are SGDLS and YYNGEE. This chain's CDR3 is CASSSTTDTQYF. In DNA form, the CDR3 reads TGTGCCAGCAGCTCTACCACAGATACGCAGTATTTT.

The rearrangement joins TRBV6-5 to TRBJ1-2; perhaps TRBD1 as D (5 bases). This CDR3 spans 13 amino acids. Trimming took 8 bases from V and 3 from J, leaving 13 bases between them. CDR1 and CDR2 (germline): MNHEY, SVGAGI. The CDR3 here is CASAGGGDYGYTF. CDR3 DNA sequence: TGTGCCAGCGCCGGGGGGGGAGACTATGGCTACACCTTC.

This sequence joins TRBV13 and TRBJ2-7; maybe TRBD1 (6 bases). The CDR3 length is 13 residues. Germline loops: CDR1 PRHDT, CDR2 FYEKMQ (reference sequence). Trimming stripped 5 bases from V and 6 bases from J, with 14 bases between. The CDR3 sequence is CASSPTGNGEQYF. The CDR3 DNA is TGTGCCAGCAGCCCAACAGGGAACGGCGAGCAGTACTTC.

The CDR3 region is CASSRIQGAETQYF. CDR3 DNA sequence: TGTGCCAGTAGTCGGATACAGGGGGCTGAGACCCAGTACTTC. The gene calls are TRBV19 and TRBJ2-5; 9 bases are shared with TRBD1. The CDR3 length is 14 residues. Germline V gene data show CDR1 as LNHDA and CDR2 as SQIVND (reference sequence). The J segment lost 5 bases and the V segment lost 5 bases, leaving 6 bases of the junction unmatched.

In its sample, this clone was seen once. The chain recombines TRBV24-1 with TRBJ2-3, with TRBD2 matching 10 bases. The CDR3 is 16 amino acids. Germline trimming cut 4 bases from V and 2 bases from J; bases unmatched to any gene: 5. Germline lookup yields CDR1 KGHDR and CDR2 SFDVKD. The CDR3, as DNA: TGTGCCACCAGTGAGAAAGCGGGGGGGATCACAGATACGCAGTATTTT. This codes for CATSEKAGGITDTQYF.

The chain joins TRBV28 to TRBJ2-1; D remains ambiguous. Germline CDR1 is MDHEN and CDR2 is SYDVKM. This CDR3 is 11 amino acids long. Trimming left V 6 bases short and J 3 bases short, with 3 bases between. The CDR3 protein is CASRLYNEQFF. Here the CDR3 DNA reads TGTGCCAGCAGACTCTACAATGAGCAGTTCTTC.

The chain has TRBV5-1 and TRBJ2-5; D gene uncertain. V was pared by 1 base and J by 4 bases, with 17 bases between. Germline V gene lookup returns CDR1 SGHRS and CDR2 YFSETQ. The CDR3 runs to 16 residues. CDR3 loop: CASSLKSLRGAETQYF. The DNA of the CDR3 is TGCGCCAGCAGCTTGAAGTCCCTTAGAGGTGCAGAGACCCAGTACTTC.

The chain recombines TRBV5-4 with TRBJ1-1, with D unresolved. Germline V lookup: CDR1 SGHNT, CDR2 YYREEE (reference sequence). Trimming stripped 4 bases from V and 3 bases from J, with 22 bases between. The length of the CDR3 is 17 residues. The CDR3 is CASSPRPTAVVDTEAFF. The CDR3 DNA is TGTGCCAGCAGCCCGAGACCGACTGCCGTAGTGGACACTGAAGCTTTCTTT.

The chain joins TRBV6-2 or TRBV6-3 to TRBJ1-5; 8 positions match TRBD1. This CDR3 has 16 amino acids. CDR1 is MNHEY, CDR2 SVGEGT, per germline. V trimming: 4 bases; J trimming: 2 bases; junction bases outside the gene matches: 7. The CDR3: CASSLQGGFGNQPQHF. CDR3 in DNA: TGTGCCAGCAGTTTACAGGGGGGTTTTGGCAATCAGCCCCAGCATTTT.

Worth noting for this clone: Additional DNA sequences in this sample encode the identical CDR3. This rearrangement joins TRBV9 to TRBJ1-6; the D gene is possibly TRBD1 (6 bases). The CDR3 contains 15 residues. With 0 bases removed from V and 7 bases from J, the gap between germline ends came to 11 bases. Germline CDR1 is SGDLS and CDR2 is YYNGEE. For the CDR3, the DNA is TGTGCCAGCAGCGTAGCGGGGGGCGAAAATTCACCCCTCCACTTT. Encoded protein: CASSVAGGENSPLHF.

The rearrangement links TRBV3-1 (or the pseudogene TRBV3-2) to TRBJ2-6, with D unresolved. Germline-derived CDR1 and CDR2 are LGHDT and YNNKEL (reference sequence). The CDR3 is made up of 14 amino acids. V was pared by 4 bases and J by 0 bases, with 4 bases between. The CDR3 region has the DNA TGTGCCAGCAGCCTCATCTCTGGGGCCAACGTCCTGACTTTC. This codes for CASSLISGANVLTF.

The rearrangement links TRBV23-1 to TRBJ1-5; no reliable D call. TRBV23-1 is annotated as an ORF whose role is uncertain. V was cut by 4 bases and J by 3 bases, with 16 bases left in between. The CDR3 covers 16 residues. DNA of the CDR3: TGCGCCAGCAGTCTGAGGAGGAACGGACCCAATCAGCCCCAGCATTTT. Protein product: CASSLRRNGPNQPQHF.

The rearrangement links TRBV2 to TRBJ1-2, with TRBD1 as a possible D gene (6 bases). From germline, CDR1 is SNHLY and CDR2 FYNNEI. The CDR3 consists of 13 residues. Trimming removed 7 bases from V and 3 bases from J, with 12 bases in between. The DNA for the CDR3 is TGTGCCAGCACAGCGGGGGCTTACTATGGCTACACCTTC. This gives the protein CASTAGAYYGYTF. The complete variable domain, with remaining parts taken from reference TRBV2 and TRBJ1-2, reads EPEVTQTPSHQVTQMGQEVILRCVPISNHLYFYWYRQILGQKVEFLVSFYNNEISEKSEIFDDQFSVERPDGSNFTLKIRSTKLEDSAMYFCASTAGAYYGYTFGSGTRLTVV.

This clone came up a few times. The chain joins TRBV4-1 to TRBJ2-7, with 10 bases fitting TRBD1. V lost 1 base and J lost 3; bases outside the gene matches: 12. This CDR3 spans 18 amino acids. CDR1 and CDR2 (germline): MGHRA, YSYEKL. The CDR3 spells CASSQGRALTGGLYEQYF. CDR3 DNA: TGCGCCAGCAGCCAAGGGAGGGCACTGACAGGGGGCCTCTACGAGCAGTACTTC.

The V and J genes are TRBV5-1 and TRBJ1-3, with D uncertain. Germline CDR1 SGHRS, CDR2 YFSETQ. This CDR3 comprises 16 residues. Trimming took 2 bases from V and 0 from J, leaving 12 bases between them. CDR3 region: CASSFSSSSSGNTIYF. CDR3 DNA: TGCGCCAGCAGCTTTAGTTCTTCTTCCTCTGGAAACACCATATATTTT.

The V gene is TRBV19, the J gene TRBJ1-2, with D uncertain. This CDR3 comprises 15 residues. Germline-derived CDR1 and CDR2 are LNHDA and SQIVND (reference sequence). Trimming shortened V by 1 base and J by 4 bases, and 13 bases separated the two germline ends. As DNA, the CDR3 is TGTGCCAGTAGTATAGCGGGGAGAAGGGCCTATGGCTACACCTTC. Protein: CASSIAGRRAYGYTF.

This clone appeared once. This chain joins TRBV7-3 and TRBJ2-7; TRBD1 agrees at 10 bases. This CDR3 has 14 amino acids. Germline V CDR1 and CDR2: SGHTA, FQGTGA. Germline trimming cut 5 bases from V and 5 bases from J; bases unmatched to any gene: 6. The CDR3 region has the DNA TGTGCCAGCAGCCCGACCGGGACAGGGGACGAGCAGTACTTC. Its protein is CASSPTGTGDEQYF.

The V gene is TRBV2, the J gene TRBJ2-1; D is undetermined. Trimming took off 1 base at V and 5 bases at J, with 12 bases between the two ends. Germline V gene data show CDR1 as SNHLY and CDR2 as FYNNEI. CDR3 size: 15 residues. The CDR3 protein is CASSEESRFHNEQFF. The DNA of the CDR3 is TGTGCCAGCAGTGAAGAATCGAGATTTCACAATGAGCAGTTCTTC.

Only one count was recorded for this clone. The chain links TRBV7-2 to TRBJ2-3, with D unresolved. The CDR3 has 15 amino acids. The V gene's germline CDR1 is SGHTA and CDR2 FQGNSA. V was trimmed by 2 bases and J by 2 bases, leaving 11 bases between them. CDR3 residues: CASSLIGGLTDTQYF. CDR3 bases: TGTGCCAGCAGCTTAATCGGTGGGCTCACAGATACGCAGTATTTT.

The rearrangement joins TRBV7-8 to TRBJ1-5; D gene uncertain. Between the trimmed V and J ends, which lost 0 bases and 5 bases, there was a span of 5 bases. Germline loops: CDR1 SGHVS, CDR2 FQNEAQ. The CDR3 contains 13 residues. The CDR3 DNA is TGTGCCAGCAGCTTAGCGCGGGATCAGCCCCAGCATTTT. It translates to CASSLARDQPQHF.

The CDR3 DNA reads TGTGCCAGCAGTGAAAGGCAGCTAGTCACAGATACGCAGTATTTT. Encoded protein: CASSERQLVTDTQYF. The rearrangement links TRBV2 to TRBJ2-3; D ambiguous. This CDR3 is built from 15 residues. V was clipped by 2 bases and J by 2 bases, with 11 bases between them. Germline values: CDR1 SNHLY, CDR2 FYNNEI.

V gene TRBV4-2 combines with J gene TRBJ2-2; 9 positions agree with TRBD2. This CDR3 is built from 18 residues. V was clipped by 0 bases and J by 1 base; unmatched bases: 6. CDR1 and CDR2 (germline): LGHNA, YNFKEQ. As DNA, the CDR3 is TGTGCCAGCAGCCAAGAGATTATAGCGGGGGTGAACACCGGGGAGCTGTTTTTT. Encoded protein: CASSQEIIAGVNTGELFF.

CDR3 region: CASSPSDRGRKAQHF. Here the CDR3 DNA reads TGTGCCAGCAGCCCGTCCGACAGGGGGCGTAAAGCCCAGCATTTT. This rearrangement joins TRBV21-1 to TRBJ1-5; TRBD1 reflects the table's D call only, with no check against the DNA. TRBV21-1 is deemed a pseudogene. The CDR3 consists of 15 residues.

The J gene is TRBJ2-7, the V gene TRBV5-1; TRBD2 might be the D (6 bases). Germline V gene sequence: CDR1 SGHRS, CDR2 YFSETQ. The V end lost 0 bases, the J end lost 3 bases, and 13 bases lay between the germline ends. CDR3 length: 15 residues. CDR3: CASSLEGGSHYEQYF. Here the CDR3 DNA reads TGCGCCAGCAGCTTGGAAGGAGGGTCACACTACGAGCAGTACTTC.

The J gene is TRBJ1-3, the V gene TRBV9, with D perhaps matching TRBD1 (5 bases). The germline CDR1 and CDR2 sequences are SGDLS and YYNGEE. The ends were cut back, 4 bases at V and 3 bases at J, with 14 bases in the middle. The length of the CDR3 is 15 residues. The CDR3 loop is CASSTSGTLGNTIYF. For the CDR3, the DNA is TGTGCCAGCAGCACCTCAGGGACTCTTGGAAACACCATATATTTT.

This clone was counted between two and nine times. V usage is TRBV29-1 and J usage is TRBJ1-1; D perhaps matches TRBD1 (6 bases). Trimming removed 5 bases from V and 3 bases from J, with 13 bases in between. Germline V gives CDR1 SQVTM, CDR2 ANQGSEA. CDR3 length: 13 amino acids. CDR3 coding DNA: TGCAGCGTTCGACAGGAGCTCTACACTGAAGCTTTCTTT. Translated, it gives CSVRQELYTEAFF.

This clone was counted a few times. The DNA for the CDR3 is TGTGCCACCTTACGACTAGTCAGCGAGCAGTACTTC. As protein: CATLRLVSEQYF. The genes are TRBV21-1 and TRBJ2-7; the DNA was not compared with TRBD2, the D call given in the table. TRBV21-1 is an annotated pseudogene. This CDR3 has 12 amino acids.

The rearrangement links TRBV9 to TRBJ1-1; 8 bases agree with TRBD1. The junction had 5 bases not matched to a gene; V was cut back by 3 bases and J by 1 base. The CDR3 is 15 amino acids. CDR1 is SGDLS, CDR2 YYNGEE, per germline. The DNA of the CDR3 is TGTGCCAGCAGCGCAAGAGGACAGGGGAACACTGAAGCTTTCTTT. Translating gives CASSARGQGNTEAFF. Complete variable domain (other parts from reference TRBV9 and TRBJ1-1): DSGVTQTPKHLITATGQRVTLRCSPRSGDLSVYWYQQSLDQGLQFLIQYYNGEERAKGNILERFSAQQFPDLHSELNLSSLELGDSALYFCASSARGQGNTEAFFGQGTRLTVV.

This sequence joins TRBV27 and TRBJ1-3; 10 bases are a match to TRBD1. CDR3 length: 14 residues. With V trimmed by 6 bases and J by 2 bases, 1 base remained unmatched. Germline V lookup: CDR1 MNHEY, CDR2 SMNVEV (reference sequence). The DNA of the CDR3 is TGTGCCAGCAGGACAGGGGGCCCTGGAAACACCATATATTTT. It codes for CASRTGGPGNTIYF.